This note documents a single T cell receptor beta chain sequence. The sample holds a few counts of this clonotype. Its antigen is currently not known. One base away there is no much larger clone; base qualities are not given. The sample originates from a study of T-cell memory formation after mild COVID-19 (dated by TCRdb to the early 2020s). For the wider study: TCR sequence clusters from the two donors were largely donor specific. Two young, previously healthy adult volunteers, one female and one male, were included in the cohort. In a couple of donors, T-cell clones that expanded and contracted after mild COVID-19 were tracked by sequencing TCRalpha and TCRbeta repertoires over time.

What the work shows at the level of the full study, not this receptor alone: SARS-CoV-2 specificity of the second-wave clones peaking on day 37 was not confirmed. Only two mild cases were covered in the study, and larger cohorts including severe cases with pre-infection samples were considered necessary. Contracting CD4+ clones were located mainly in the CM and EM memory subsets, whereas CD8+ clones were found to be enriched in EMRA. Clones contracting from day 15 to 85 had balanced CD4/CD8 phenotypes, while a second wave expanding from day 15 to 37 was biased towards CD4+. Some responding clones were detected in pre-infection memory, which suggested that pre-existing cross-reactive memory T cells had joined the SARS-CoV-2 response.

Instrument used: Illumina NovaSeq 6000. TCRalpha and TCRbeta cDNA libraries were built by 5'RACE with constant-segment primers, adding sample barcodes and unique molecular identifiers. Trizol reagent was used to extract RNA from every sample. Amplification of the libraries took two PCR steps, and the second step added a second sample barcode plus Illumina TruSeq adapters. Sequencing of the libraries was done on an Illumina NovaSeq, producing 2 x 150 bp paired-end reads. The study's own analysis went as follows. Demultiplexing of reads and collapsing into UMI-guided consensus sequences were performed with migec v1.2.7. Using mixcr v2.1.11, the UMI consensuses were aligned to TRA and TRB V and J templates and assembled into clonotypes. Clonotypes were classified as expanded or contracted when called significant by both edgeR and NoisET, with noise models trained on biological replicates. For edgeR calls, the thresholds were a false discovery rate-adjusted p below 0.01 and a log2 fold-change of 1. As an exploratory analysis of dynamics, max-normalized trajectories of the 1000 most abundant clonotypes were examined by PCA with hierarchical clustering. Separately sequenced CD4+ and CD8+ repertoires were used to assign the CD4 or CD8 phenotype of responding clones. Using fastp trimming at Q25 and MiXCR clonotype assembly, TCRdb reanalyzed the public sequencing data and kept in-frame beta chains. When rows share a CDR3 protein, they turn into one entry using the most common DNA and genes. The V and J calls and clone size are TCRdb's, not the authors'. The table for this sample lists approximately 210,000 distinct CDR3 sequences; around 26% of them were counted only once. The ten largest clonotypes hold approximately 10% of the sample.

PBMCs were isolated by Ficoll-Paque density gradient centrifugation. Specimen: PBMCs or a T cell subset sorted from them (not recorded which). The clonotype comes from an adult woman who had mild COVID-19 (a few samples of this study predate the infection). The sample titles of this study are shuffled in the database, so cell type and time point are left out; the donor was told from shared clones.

CDR3 protein: CASSQDEASGSREQYF. The DNA is TGCGCCAGCAGCCAAGACGAGGCTAGCGGGAGTCGCGAGCAGTACTTC. The chain was built from TRBV4-3 and TRBJ2-7; 10 middle bases align to TRBD2. The CDR3 has 16 amino acids, counting the end cysteine and phenylalanine. The kept DNA is CDR3 alone, 48 bases in frame from the first base. The germline V gene specifies LGHNA as CDR1 and YSLEER as CDR2. V ends up 0 bases short and J 6 bases short, with an unmatched junction base count of 8.